The clone carrying this T cell receptor (beta chain) has more than one count but fewer than ten. Its target is not known. The sequencing template was cDNA reverse transcribed from extracted RNA. TCRdb's copy holds only in-frame clones and misses some; the assay was immunoSEQ multiplex PCR. The sample consists of 150,000 or so clones, around 83% of them appearing once. This entry comes from a study of CD8+ T cells in alopecia areata. CDR3 length equals 13 residues. Germline V lookup: CDR1 SQVTM, CDR2 ANQGSEA. The ends were cut back, 6 bases at V and 2 bases at J, with 12 bases in the middle. Whole-study results and caveats: Relative to mice, TCR sharing across patients was less clear, a difference possibly HLA-related.

Treatment of the sample: oral pan-JAK inhibitor, 5-10 mg twice daily. Punch biopsies of lesional scalp, plus peripheral blood, were taken from alopecia areata patients. The sample in question was CD8+ T cells sorted from blood, obtained at week 4, from a patient treated with tofacitinib. The rearrangement uses TRBV29-1 and TRBJ2-3; D tentatively fits TRBD1 or TRBD2 (5 bases each). This clonotype was obtained from a human donor with alopecia areata. CDR3 nucleotides: TGCAGCGTGCTGGGGGAAAACACAGATACGCAGTATTTT. Its protein is CSVLGENTDTQYF.